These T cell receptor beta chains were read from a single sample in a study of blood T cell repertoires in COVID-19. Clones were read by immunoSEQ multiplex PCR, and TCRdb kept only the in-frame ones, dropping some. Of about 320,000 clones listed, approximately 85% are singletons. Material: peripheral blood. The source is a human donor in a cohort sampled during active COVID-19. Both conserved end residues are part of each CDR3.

CDR3aa: CASSFDSGEQYF; v_gene: TRBV12-3/TRBV12-4; len: 12
CDR3aa: CASSPPQGTDTQYF; v_gene: TRBV14; len: 14
CDR3aa: CASSGEGGHEQYF; v_gene: TRBV9; len: 13
CDR3aa: CASSSFTANYEQYF; v_gene: TRBV27; len: 14
CDR3aa: CASSYKGRQFF; v_gene: TRBV6-5; len: 11
CDR3aa: CASSLGQGGYGYTF; v_gene: TRBV27; len: 14
CDR3aa: CASSFQNQANYGYTF; v_gene: TRBV7-8; len: 15
CDR3aa: CASRASDSPLHF; v_gene: TRBV6-6; len: 12
CDR3aa: CASSYPGNTEAFF; v_gene: TRBV19; len: 13
CDR3aa: CASSQRLESGEQYF; v_gene: TRBV3-1/TRBV3-2; len: 14
CDR3aa: CAWSEGQNYEQYF; v_gene: TRBV30; len: 13
CDR3aa: CASSTSRDTEAFF; v_gene: TRBV2; len: 13
CDR3aa: CASSITGKGSYEQYF; v_gene: TRBV6-5; len: 15
CDR3aa: CASSVGQETPQHF; v_gene: TRBV10-2; len: 13
CDR3aa: CATSDSLSPIQYF; v_gene: TRBV24-1; len: 13
CDR3aa: CASSHPPPMAKNIQYF; v_gene: TRBV4-1; len: 16
CDR3aa: CASSSRTGELFF; v_gene: TRBV7-9; len: 12
CDR3aa: CASSLFRQPQHF; v_gene: TRBV12-3/TRBV12-4; len: 12
CDR3aa: CASSGLGTSGGNEQFF; v_gene: TRBV6-1; len: 16
CDR3aa: CASSPAGGPGEQYF; v_gene: TRBV18; len: 14
CDR3aa: CASSLLASGTDVYEQYF; v_gene: TRBV5-1; len: 17
CDR3aa: CASSPEAGVSYNEQFF; v_gene: TRBV27; len: 16
CDR3aa: CASSIGRDRHPEAFF; v_gene: TRBV19; len: 15
CDR3aa: CASSLVGGEQETQYF; v_gene: TRBV7-8; len: 15
CDR3aa: CASSLARGARFYGYTF; v_gene: TRBV5-1; len: 16
CDR3aa: CASRTSGGREAEAFF; v_gene: TRBV6-5; len: 15
CDR3aa: CASSSGTGGNTIYF; v_gene: TRBV5-1; len: 14
CDR3aa: CASRGLAGDYNEQFF; v_gene: TRBV27; len: 15
CDR3aa: CASSFRRGSGTGELFF; v_gene: TRBV27; len: 16
CDR3aa: CASRLQGAFEKLFF; v_gene: TRBV28; len: 14
CDR3aa: CASSLFHGTGNHEQYF; v_gene: TRBV5-1; len: 16
CDR3aa: CSAVGQGNWNEQFF; v_gene: TRBV29-1; len: 14
CDR3aa: CATSRDRGGNTIYF; v_gene: TRBV15; len: 14
CDR3aa: CASSLAGINEQFF; v_gene: TRBV5-6; len: 13
CDR3aa: CATSDSTGGVFNEQFF; v_gene: TRBV24-1; len: 16
CDR3aa: CASSSTGGPLFF; v_gene: TRBV12-3/TRBV12-4; len: 12
CDR3aa: CATPRGLNSGANVLTF; v_gene: TRBV10-3; len: 16
CDR3aa: CASSVGQAGNYGYTF; v_gene: TRBV7-9; len: 15
CDR3aa: CATSALGQGRETQYF; v_gene: TRBV24-1; len: 15
CDR3aa: CASSLSDGGPYEQYF; v_gene: TRBV5-5; len: 15
CDR3aa: CASSLWGGGNQPQHF; v_gene: TRBV7-2; len: 15
CDR3aa: CATSRDLRDNEQFF; v_gene: TRBV15; len: 14
CDR3aa: CASFRDYEQYF; v_gene: TRBV6-5; len: 11
CDR3aa: CASSESVVVLDRANTGELFF; v_gene: TRBV10-2; len: 20
CDR3aa: CAWSGRTGVEQYF; v_gene: TRBV30; len: 13
CDR3aa: CASSQSKRQNKSSGANVLTF; v_gene: TRBV23-1; len: 20
CDR3aa: CASSSTPGQGFSTNEKLFF; v_gene: TRBV13; len: 19
CDR3aa: CASSLGQGVEKLFF; v_gene: TRBV5-1; len: 14
CDR3aa: CASSLTRGGLNYGYTF; v_gene: TRBV5-6; len: 16
CDR3aa: CAWSVGRGEAFF; v_gene: TRBV30; len: 12
CDR3aa: CAISTGNTGNTIYF; v_gene: TRBV10-3; len: 14
CDR3aa: CAWSVTGNYGYTF; v_gene: TRBV30; len: 13
CDR3aa: CASSFDRDTSSGNTIYF; v_gene: TRBV5-1; len: 17
CDR3aa: CATSSGRQGAEEQYF; v_gene: TRBV15; len: 15